This T cell receptor beta chain derives from a study of OX40 agonist ivuxolimab in advanced cancers. TCRdb keeps only in-frame clones here, not all; method: immunoSEQ multiplex PCR. The table lists under 90,000 clones, 86% of them singletons. The V segment lost 0 bases and the J segment 5 bases; nucleotides outside the gene matches: 3. Per germline, CDR1 SGHRS and CDR2 YFSETQ. The CDR3 totals 15 residues. The sample consisted of CD4+ or CD8+ T cells sorted from blood, taken in a trial of the OX40 agonist ivuxolimab. This chain links TRBV5-1 with TRBJ1-5; 9 nucleotides match TRBD1. This clonotype was obtained from an adult with an advanced solid tumor such as melanoma, head and neck, liver or kidney cancer. CDR3 protein: CASSLDGQGYQPQHF. CDR3 sequence (DNA): TGCGCCAGCAGCTTGGACGGACAGGGGTATCAGCCCCAGCATTTT.